This T cell receptor beta chain was found in a study of regulatory T cells in long-lasting Graves disease. This CDR3 spans 14 amino acids. Per the germline V gene, CDR1 is SGHTA and CDR2 is FQGNSA. V was shortened by 0 bases and J by 7 bases, with 11 bases between the two germline ends. To make TCR beta libraries, researchers used iRepertoire HTBI primers and Arm-PCR of CDR3 regions. TCRdb fed the multiplex PCR reads into MiXCR, producing one record per CDR3 protein. The sample shows approximately 400,000 distinct CDR3 sequences, under 15% of them seen only once. Sample time point: newly diagnosed GD, antithyroid drugs for less than 3 months. From RNA extracted from PBMCs, the TCR library was made. Many counts were recorded for this clonotype. These data also formed part of another study, on T cells in Graves' hyperthyroidism and ophthalmopathy. According to that study: Investigators excluded patients with uncontrolled infection, other autoimmune disease, pregnancy or lactation.

Sequencing used peripheral blood mononuclear cells (PBMCs), obtained at new diagnosis, from a patient treated with antithyroid drugs. V gene TRBV7-2 combines with J gene TRBJ2-3; possible D gene TRBD2, 6 bases. This TCR was recovered from a woman aged 25 to 39 with Graves disease. CDR3 coding DNA: TGTGCCAGCAGCTTAGCACTAGCCGACAATACGCAGTATTTT. This encodes CASSLALADNTQYF.